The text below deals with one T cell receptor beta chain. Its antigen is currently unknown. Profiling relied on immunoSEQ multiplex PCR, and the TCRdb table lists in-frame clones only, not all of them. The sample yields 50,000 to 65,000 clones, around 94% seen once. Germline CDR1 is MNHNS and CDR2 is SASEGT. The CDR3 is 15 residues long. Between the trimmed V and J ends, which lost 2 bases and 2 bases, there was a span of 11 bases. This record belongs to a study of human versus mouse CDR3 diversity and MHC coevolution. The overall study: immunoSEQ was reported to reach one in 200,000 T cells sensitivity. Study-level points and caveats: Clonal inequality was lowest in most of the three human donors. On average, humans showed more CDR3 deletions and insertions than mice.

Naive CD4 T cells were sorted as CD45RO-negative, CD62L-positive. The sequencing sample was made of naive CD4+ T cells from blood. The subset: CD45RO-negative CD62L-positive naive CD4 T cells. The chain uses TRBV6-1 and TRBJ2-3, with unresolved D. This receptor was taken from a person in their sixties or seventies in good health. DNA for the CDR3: TGTGCCAGCAGTGAAAATTATCTAGACACAGATACGCAGTATTTT. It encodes CASSENYLDTDTQYF.